This T cell receptor (beta chain) is drawn from a study of T-cell memory formation after mild COVID-19. Study-wide findings and caveats: Contracting CD4+ clones sat mainly in CM and EM; CD8+ in EMRA.

As concerns this clonotype: Antigen: not known.

UMIs and sample barcodes were carried by the TCR alpha and TCR beta cDNA libraries that 5'RACE produced using constant-segment primers. From the 5' RACE reads, TCRdb called clonotypes with MiXCR, one entry per CDR3 protein. The sample lists some 320,000 distinct CDR3 sequences, 13% to 15% occurring once. The sample was PBMCs or a T cell subset sorted from them (not recorded which). This sequence was found in a man between 18 and 35 years old who had mild COVID-19 (a few samples of this study predate the infection). Cell type and time point are not known.

The chain's CDR3 is CASGQGMNTEAFF. CDR3 nucleotides: TGTGCCAGTGGACAGGGGATGAACACTGAAGCTTTCTTT. J is TRBJ1-1 and V is TRBV12-3 or TRBV12-4; 9 nucleotides agree with TRBD1. The V segment lost 9 bases and the J segment 0 bases; nucleotides outside the gene matches: 2. This CDR3 region has 13 residues.